What follows describes a single T cell receptor (beta chain). In the original analysis: Estimates of nucleated cell counts were drawn from the amplification of reference gene primers. The protocol was immunoSEQ multiplex PCR, while the TCRdb copy is restricted to in-frame clones and leaves out a portion. Clone size and V and J calls were adopted from that table, with D and trimming inferred from the DNA. Of under 150,000 clones listed, approximately 80% are singletons. The record originates from a study of blood T cell repertoires in COVID-19. Across the whole study: The cDNA or gDNA used as material had been derived from T cells, B-cell-depleted T cells, or PBMCs.

Per germline, CDR1 SGHTA and CDR2 FQGTGA. The CDR3 sequence is 13 residues long. Trimming removed 2 bases from V and 1 base from J, with 5 bases in between. This TCR came from a woman in her forties or fifties with acute or convalescent COVID-19. Sequencing used peripheral blood. This chain links TRBV7-3 with TRBJ1-1; no clear D. The CDR3 sequence is CASSLEGNTEAFF. DNA of the CDR3: TGTGCCAGCAGCTTAGAGGGGAACACTGAAGCTTTCTTT.